A selection of T cell receptor beta chains follows, all from one sample in a study of siplizumab effects on memory and regulatory T cells. The table came from immunoSEQ multiplex PCR; TCRdb's copy has only in-frame clones and leaves some out. The data show approximately 84,000 clones, approximately 95% seen once. Sequences were obtained from CD8+ T cells sorted from blood. Every receptor here comes from a human donor in good health. The CDR3 runs from the conserved cysteine through the conserved F or W. The D gene is left open where the match is weak. Clone size is stated in some rows and not others, as once, few, many or a class when expanded.

d_gene: -
len: 13
abundance: -
v_gene: TRBV28
j_gene: TRBJ2-1
CDR3aa: CARSFRRNNEQFF
CDR3nt: TGTGCCAGGTCCTTCCGGCGGAACAATGAGCAGTTCTTC

d_gene: TRBD2
len: 15
abundance: -
v_gene: TRBV5-4
j_gene: TRBJ2-7
CDR3aa: CASSLVAGGPDGQYF
CDR3nt: TGTGCCAGCAGCTTGGTCGCGGGAGGGCCTGATGGGCAGTACTTC

d_gene: TRBD2
len: 18
abundance: -
v_gene: TRBV4-1
j_gene: TRBJ2-7
CDR3aa: CASSPQSGTSGRIYEQYF
CDR3nt: TGCGCCAGCAGCCCGCAATCCGGGACTAGCGGGAGGATCTACGAGCAGTACTTC

d_gene: -
len: 14
abundance: -
v_gene: TRBV2
j_gene: TRBJ2-3
CDR3aa: CASSESLRTDTQYF
CDR3nt: TGTGCCAGCAGTGAAAGCCTCCGCACAGATACGCAGTATTTT

d_gene: TRBD1
len: 16
abundance: -
v_gene: TRBV5-1
j_gene: TRBJ1-1
CDR3aa: CASSLGQGVVNTEAFF
CDR3nt: TGCGCCAGCAGCCTCGGACAGGGGGTGGTGAACACTGAAGCTTTCTTT

d_gene: -
len: 13
abundance: -
v_gene: TRBV13
j_gene: TRBJ2-7
CDR3aa: CASSPDRYYEQYF
CDR3nt: TGTGCCAGCAGCCCGGACAGATACTACGAGCAGTACTTC

d_gene: -
len: 14
abundance: -
v_gene: TRBV7-3
j_gene: TRBJ2-7
CDR3aa: CASSSHPTDPRQYF
CDR3nt: TGTGCCAGCAGCTCGCACCCGACGGACCCGAGGCAGTACTTC

d_gene: -
len: 12
abundance: -
v_gene: TRBV7-8
j_gene: TRBJ1-1
CDR3aa: CASSLVSTEAFF
CDR3nt: TGTGCCAGCAGCCTAGTTAGTACTGAAGCTTTCTTT

d_gene: TRBD2
len: 17
abundance: -
v_gene: TRBV28
j_gene: TRBJ2-7
CDR3aa: CASSFSNLQRGTYEQYF
CDR3nt: TGTGCCAGCAGTTTTTCAAACCTTCAGCGGGGGACCTACGAGCAGTACTTC

d_gene: -
len: 13
abundance: -
v_gene: TRBV11-2
j_gene: TRBJ2-7
CDR3aa: CASSRQGPDEQYF
CDR3nt: TGTGCCAGCAGCCGCCAGGGCCCGGACGAGCAGTACTTC

d_gene: TRBD1
len: 15
abundance: -
v_gene: TRBV11-3
j_gene: TRBJ1-1
CDR3aa: CASSNGQGANTEAFF
CDR3nt: TGTGCCAGCAGCAACGGACAGGGGGCGAACACTGAAGCTTTCTTT

d_gene: TRBD2
len: 15
abundance: -
v_gene: TRBV4-1
j_gene: TRBJ2-1
CDR3aa: CASSQSVAGYNEQFF
CDR3nt: TGCGCCAGCAGCCAATCTGTAGCGGGGTACAATGAGCAGTTCTTC

d_gene: -
len: 13
abundance: -
v_gene: TRBV27
j_gene: TRBJ1-5
CDR3aa: CASSFSGYQPQHF
CDR3nt: TGTGCCAGCAGTTTTTCGGGATATCAGCCCCAGCATTTT

d_gene: -
len: 14
abundance: -
v_gene: TRBV5-4
j_gene: TRBJ2-5
CDR3aa: CASSLGGWEETQYF
CDR3nt: TGTGCCAGCAGCTTGGGGGGTTGGGAAGAGACCCAGTACTTC

d_gene: TRBD2
len: 17
abundance: once
v_gene: TRBV10-2
j_gene: TRBJ2-2
CDR3aa: CASVLAWTSGDTGELFF
CDR3nt: TGCGCCAGCGTCTTAGCCTGGACTAGCGGAGACACCGGGGAGCTGTTTTTT

d_gene: TRBD1
len: 12
abundance: -
v_gene: TRBV27
j_gene: TRBJ2-1
CDR3aa: CASSWTGNEQFF
CDR3nt: TGTGCCAGCAGTTGGACAGGGAATGAGCAGTTCTTC

d_gene: -
len: 12
abundance: -
v_gene: TRBV19
j_gene: TRBJ1-1
CDR3aa: CASSPLRAEAFF
CDR3nt: TGTGCCAGTAGTCCTTTGAGGGCTGAAGCTTTCTTT

d_gene: -
len: 14
abundance: -
v_gene: TRBV19
j_gene: TRBJ1-5
CDR3aa: CASSIKYSNQPQHF
CDR3nt: TGTGCCAGTAGTATAAAGTATAGCAATCAGCCCCAGCATTTT

d_gene: TRBD2
len: 15
abundance: -
v_gene: TRBV7-9
j_gene: TRBJ2-2
CDR3aa: CASSYSGRATGELFF
CDR3nt: TGTGCCAGCAGCTATAGCGGGAGGGCCACCGGGGAGCTGTTTTTT

d_gene: -
len: 11
abundance: -
v_gene: TRBV19
j_gene: TRBJ2-5
CDR3aa: CASLESETQYF
CDR3nt: TGTGCCAGTCTCGAGTCGGAGACCCAGTACTTC

d_gene: TRBD2
len: 14
abundance: -
v_gene: TRBV6-4
j_gene: TRBJ2-3
CDR3aa: CASSPTSGTDTQYF
CDR3nt: TGTGCCAGCAGTCCGACTAGCGGGACAGATACGCAGTATTTT

d_gene: -
len: 13
abundance: -
v_gene: TRBV11-2
j_gene: TRBJ2-2
CDR3aa: CASSSRNTGELFF
CDR3nt: TGTGCCAGCAGCTCCAGGAACACCGGGGAGCTGTTTTTT

d_gene: -
len: 14
abundance: -
v_gene: TRBV7-9
j_gene: TRBJ2-1
CDR3aa: CASEKRGVDNEQFF
CDR3nt: TGTGCCAGCGAGAAGAGGGGAGTCGACAATGAGCAGTTCTTC

d_gene: TRBD2
len: 15
abundance: -
v_gene: TRBV4-1
j_gene: TRBJ2-7
CDR3aa: CASSQVAGGSYEQYF
CDR3nt: TGCGCCAGCAGCCAAGTGGCGGGAGGCTCCTACGAGCAGTACTTC

d_gene: -
len: 15
abundance: once
v_gene: TRBV7-2
j_gene: TRBJ1-1
CDR3aa: CASSRRRGRGTEAFF
CDR3nt: TGTGCCAGCAGCAGGAGGAGGGGGAGAGGTACTGAAGCTTTCTTT

d_gene: -
len: 13
abundance: once
v_gene: TRBV13
j_gene: TRBJ2-7
CDR3aa: CASSNRQAYEQYF
CDR3nt: TGTGCCAGCAGCAACAGACAGGCCTACGAGCAGTACTTC

d_gene: -
len: 13
abundance: -
v_gene: TRBV30
j_gene: TRBJ1-5
CDR3aa: CAWSPDRRQPQHF
CDR3nt: TGTGCCTGGAGTCCGGATCGGAGACAGCCCCAGCATTTT

d_gene: -
len: 17
abundance: -
v_gene: TRBV27
j_gene: TRBJ2-7
CDR3aa: CASTSLATGGGWDEQYF
CDR3nt: TGTGCCAGCACCTCCCTAGCGACCGGTGGTGGGTGGGACGAGCAGTACTTC

d_gene: -
len: 16
abundance: -
v_gene: TRBV7-9
j_gene: TRBJ2-7
CDR3aa: CASSGRGKAPGPEQYF
CDR3nt: TGTGCCAGCAGCGGCCGGGGGAAGGCCCCGGGTCCTGAGCAGTACTTC

d_gene: -
len: 14
abundance: -
v_gene: TRBV5-1
j_gene: TRBJ2-7
CDR3aa: CASSYWGAHCEQYF
CDR3nt: TGCGCCAGCAGCTACTGGGGCGCCCACTGCGAGCAGTACTTC

d_gene: -
len: 15
abundance: -
v_gene: TRBV19
j_gene: TRBJ2-4
CDR3aa: CASSPFGRGKNIQYF
CDR3nt: TGTGCCAGTAGCCCGTTCGGGAGAGGCAAAAACATTCAGTACTTC

d_gene: -
len: 14
abundance: -
v_gene: TRBV10-1
j_gene: TRBJ2-1
CDR3aa: CASSDRGPPDEQFF
CDR3nt: TGCGCCAGCAGTGACCGGGGCCCTCCGGATGAGCAGTTCTTC

d_gene: -
len: 11
abundance: -
v_gene: TRBV11-2
j_gene: TRBJ2-7
CDR3aa: CATRQSYEQYF
CDR3nt: TGTGCCACCCGACAATCCTACGAGCAGTACTTC

d_gene: -
len: 15
abundance: -
v_gene: TRBV6-1
j_gene: TRBJ1-4
CDR3aa: CASTQTVRTNEKLFF
CDR3nt: TGTGCCAGCACCCAGACAGTCAGAACTAATGAAAAACTGTTTTTT

d_gene: -
len: 14
abundance: -
v_gene: TRBV19
j_gene: TRBJ1-3
CDR3aa: CASSISHSGNTIYF
CDR3nt: TGTGCCAGTAGTATATCTCACTCTGGAAACACCATATATTTT

d_gene: -
len: 16
abundance: -
v_gene: TRBV19
j_gene: TRBJ1-2
CDR3aa: CASSISTGLPNYGYTF
CDR3nt: TGTGCCAGTAGTATATCGACAGGACTTCCTAACTATGGCTACACCTTC

d_gene: TRBD1
len: 15
abundance: -
v_gene: TRBV2
j_gene: TRBJ2-5
CDR3aa: CASSEGPGGQETQYF
CDR3nt: TGTGCCAGCAGTGAAGGGCCAGGGGGCCAAGAGACCCAGTACTTC

d_gene: TRBD2
len: 18
abundance: -
v_gene: TRBV9
j_gene: TRBJ2-3
CDR3aa: CASSVTSTLRESTDTQYF
CDR3nt: TGTGCCAGCAGCGTAACCTCTACGTTGCGGGAGAGCACAGATACGCAGTATTTT

d_gene: -
len: 14
abundance: -
v_gene: TRBV19
j_gene: TRBJ2-6
CDR3aa: CASSLLPGANVLTF
CDR3nt: TGTGCCAGTAGTCTCCTCCCCGGGGCCAACGTCCTGACTTTC

d_gene: -
len: 13
abundance: once
v_gene: TRBV6-5
j_gene: TRBJ1-5
CDR3aa: CASTSGGNQPQHF
CDR3nt: TGTGCCAGCACCTCAGGGGGCAATCAGCCCCAGCATTTT

d_gene: -
len: 15
abundance: -
v_gene: TRBV27
j_gene: TRBJ2-5
CDR3aa: CASSLRGKGIETQYF
CDR3nt: TGTGCCAGCAGCCTAAGGGGAAAGGGAATAGAGACCCAGTACTTC

d_gene: -
len: 14
abundance: -
v_gene: TRBV18
j_gene: TRBJ2-5
CDR3aa: CASSLGPRQETQYF
CDR3nt: TGTGCCAGCTCACTGGGACCACGCCAAGAGACCCAGTACTTC

d_gene: -
len: 14
abundance: -
v_gene: TRBV27
j_gene: TRBJ2-7
CDR3aa: CASSLGVGAYEQYF
CDR3nt: TGTGCCAGCAGTTTAGGGGTAGGAGCCTACGAGCAGTACTTC

d_gene: -
len: 11
abundance: once
v_gene: TRBV28
j_gene: TRBJ2-1
CDR3aa: CASRVGDEQFF
CDR3nt: TGTGCCAGCAGAGTTGGCGATGAGCAGTTCTTC

d_gene: -
len: 14
abundance: -
v_gene: TRBV5-6
j_gene: TRBJ2-7
CDR3aa: CASTQGYGLPEQYF
CDR3nt: TGTGCCAGCACCCAGGGGTACGGCCTCCCCGAGCAGTACTTC

d_gene: TRBD1
len: 16
abundance: once
v_gene: TRBV19
j_gene: TRBJ2-3
CDR3aa: CASSPQGVGGTDTQYF
CDR3nt: TGTGCCAGTAGCCCACAGGGGGTCGGCGGCACAGATACGCAGTATTTT

d_gene: -
len: 14
abundance: -
v_gene: TRBV27
j_gene: TRBJ2-6
CDR3aa: CASSSLDSVSVLTF
CDR3nt: TGTGCCAGCAGTTCTCTGGACAGCGTCAGCGTCCTGACTTTC

d_gene: TRBD1
len: 16
abundance: -
v_gene: TRBV9
j_gene: TRBJ2-5
CDR3aa: CASSDSGTGGQETQYF
CDR3nt: TGTGCCAGCAGCGACTCCGGGACAGGGGGCCAAGAGACCCAGTACTTC

d_gene: TRBD1
len: 15
abundance: -
v_gene: TRBV9
j_gene: TRBJ2-2
CDR3aa: CASSVTGVSTGELFF
CDR3nt: TGTGCCAGCAGCGTAACAGGGGTCAGCACCGGGGAGCTGTTTTTT

d_gene: TRBD1
len: 13
abundance: -
v_gene: TRBV7-6
j_gene: TRBJ2-7
CDR3aa: CASSPRQGYEQYF
CDR3nt: TGTGCCAGCAGCCCAAGACAGGGCTACGAGCAGTACTTC

d_gene: TRBD2
len: 16
abundance: -
v_gene: TRBV11-2
j_gene: TRBJ2-1
CDR3aa: CASSLEVAGVLNEQFF
CDR3nt: TGTGCCAGCAGCTTAGAGGTAGCGGGAGTTTTGAATGAGCAGTTCTTC